The present T cell receptor (beta chain) was sequenced within a study of beta chain features in type 1 diabetes. The entirety of the isolated RNA underwent reverse transcription, so expressed TCRB transcripts were sequenced. Clones were read by immunoSEQ multiplex PCR, and TCRdb kept only the in-frame ones, dropping some. There are hundreds of thousands of clones in the sample; about 16% occur only once, and under 0.095% lies in the top ten. The ends were cut back, 5 bases at V and 1 base at J, with 12 bases in the middle. Germline lookup yields CDR1 SGHTA and CDR2 FQGNSA. The length of the CDR3 is 15 residues. General study results and limits: Among patients with Type 1 diabetes, TCRB CDR3s were moderately but significantly shorter in every one of the four CD4+ subsets. Within the patient group, naive, central memory and Treg TCRB repertoires appeared more similar to each other than within healthy donors.

This clone has more than one count but fewer than ten. The antigen is not known. This sequence originates from a man aged 18-30 years in good health. The sample comprised naive CD4+ T cells from blood. The chain recombines TRBV7-2 with TRBJ2-1; weak D call: TRBD2 (6 bases). The CDR3 spells CASSQTAGSYNEQFF. The CDR3 DNA is TGTGCCAGCAGCCAGACGGCGGGATCCTACAATGAGCAGTTCTTC.